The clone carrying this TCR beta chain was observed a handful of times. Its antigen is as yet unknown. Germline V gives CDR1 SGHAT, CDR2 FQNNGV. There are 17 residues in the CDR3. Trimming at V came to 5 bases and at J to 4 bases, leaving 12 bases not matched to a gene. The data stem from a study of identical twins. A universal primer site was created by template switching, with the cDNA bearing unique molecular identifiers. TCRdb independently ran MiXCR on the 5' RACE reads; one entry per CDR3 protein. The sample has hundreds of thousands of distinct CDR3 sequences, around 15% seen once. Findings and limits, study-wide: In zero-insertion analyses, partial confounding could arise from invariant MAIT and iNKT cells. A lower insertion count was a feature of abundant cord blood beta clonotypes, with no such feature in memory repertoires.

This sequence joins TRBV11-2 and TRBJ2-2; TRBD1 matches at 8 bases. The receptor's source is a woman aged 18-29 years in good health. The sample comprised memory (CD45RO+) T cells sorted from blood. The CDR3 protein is CASSPNLRGQGTGELFF. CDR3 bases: TGTGCCAGCAGCCCAAACCTCAGGGGGCAAGGCACCGGGGAGCTGTTTTTT.